These 6 T cell receptor beta chains share one sample of origin, sequenced in a study of shared clonotypes between healthy human individuals. TCRdb's copy holds only in-frame clones and misses some; the assay was immunoSEQ multiplex PCR. The profile shows millions of clones, around 95% of them singletons. What was sequenced was naive CD4+ T cells sorted from blood. The sample's subset: CD45RA+ positively selected. All receptors derive from a man between 18 and 35 years old in good health.

About this clone: Different DNA sequences within this sample yield the same CDR3. In DNA, the CDR3 is TGTGCCAGCTCACCACCCAGCTTGAACACTGAAGCTTTCTTT. Translating gives CASSPPSLNTEAFF. This chain links TRBV18 with TRBJ1-1, with D unclear. The V gene's germline CDR1 is KGHSH and CDR2 LQKENI. Trimming took 0 bases from V and 0 from J, leaving 5 bases between them. This CDR3 is 14 amino acids long.

The CDR3 sequence is CASSTVQQDIQYF. The DNA of the CDR3 is TGTGCCAGCTCCACAGTACAGCAGGACATTCAGTACTTC. V and J are TRBV6-1 and TRBJ2-4, with D unresolved. Trimming removed 8 bases at V and 8 bases at J, with 16 bases between. CDR3 size: 13 residues. Per germline, CDR1 MNHNS and CDR2 SASEGT.

CDR3 sequence: CASSYNPGPQYF. Here the CDR3 DNA reads TGTGCCAGCAGTTACAACCCCGGGCCCCAGTACTTC. The chain uses TRBV6-5 and TRBJ2-7; D remains unclear. This CDR3 region has 12 residues. CDR1 is MNHEY and CDR2 is SVGAGI in the germline V gene. V was cut by 2 bases and J by 10 bases, with 12 bases left in between.

This chain uses TRBV7-2 with TRBJ2-1; D might be TRBD2 (5 bases). The CDR3 spans 13 residues. Germline V gene lookup returns CDR1 SGHTA and CDR2 FQGNSA. The V gene lost 6 bases and the J gene lost 7 bases, with 13 bases spanning the gap. The CDR3, as DNA: TGTGCCAGCAGGATAGGGAGCGGTAATGAGCAGTTCTTC. Protein product: CASRIGSGNEQFF.

J is TRBJ1-4 and V is TRBV30; tentatively, D is TRBD1 (5 bases). CDR3 size: 14 residues. V lost 3 bases and J 10 bases, leaving 18 bases between the germline ends. Germline CDR1 and CDR2: GTSNPN and SVGIG (reference sequence). The CDR3 region is CAWRGLWGTGKLFF. CDR3 nucleotide sequence: TGTGCCTGGAGGGGTTTATGGGGGACCGGAAAACTGTTTTTT.

This clone was counted between two and nine times. The chain joins TRBV5-6 to TRBJ1-2; 9 positions match TRBD1. CDR3 length: 15 amino acids. Germline V gene lookup returns CDR1 SGHDT and CDR2 YYEEEE. Trimming removed 4 bases from V and 7 bases from J; junction bases left unmatched: 11. CDR3 region: CASSRTQGAQGGYTF. Here the CDR3 DNA reads TGTGCCAGCAGCCGAACACAGGGGGCGCAGGGTGGCTACACCTTC.